This TCR beta chain was identified during a study of T cells after yellow fever vaccination. The germline V gene encodes CDR1 DFQATT and CDR2 SNEGSKA (reference sequence). The V gene end was trimmed by 5 bases and the J gene end by 6 bases; junction bases not matched to a gene: 7. The CDR3 has 14 residues. From the 5' RACE reads, TCRdb called clonotypes with MiXCR, one entry per CDR3 protein. The data show under 300,000 distinct CDR3 sequences, with about 7% seen just once and about 0.85% held by the top ten. The study's findings and limits: Repertoires obtained by FACS sorting could include abundant clonotypes that entered as contaminants from the bulk population. After the booster, about 95% of CD4 and around nine tenths of CD8 primary-response clones were re-detected.

This clonotype was seen a handful of times. Its target is not known. The origin of this receptor is a man between 25 and 39 years old who received the YFV17D yellow fever vaccine. The starting material was CD4+ T cells sorted from PBMCs, obtained 15 days after the yellow fever booster vaccination. V gene TRBV20-1 combines with J gene TRBJ2-4; 10 bases fit TRBD2. The CDR3 sequence: CSARSGREVNIQYF. The CDR3 DNA is TGCAGTGCTCGAAGCGGGAGGGAGGTAAACATTCAGTACTTC.